This T cell receptor beta chain was observed in a study of T cells in Graves' hyperthyroidism and ophthalmopathy. Study background: Specimen type is peripheral blood, collected at initial diagnosis prior to any treatment.

From RNA transcripts, TCR beta CDR3 regions were amplified. A first-round RT-PCR of the TCR CDR3 used the HTBI primer set. Each CDR3 protein gets one entry after TCRdb re-called the multiplex PCR reads with MiXCR. Of 450,000 to 550,000 distinct CDR3 sequences listed, around 22% are singletons. This clonotype was seen many times. This TCR was recovered from a woman between 25 and 40 years old with Graves' ophthalmopathy. Sequencing was carried out using blood.

CDR3 amino acids: CASSLETENYEQYF. DNA of the CDR3: TGTGCCAGCAGCTTAGAGACAGAAAATTACGAGCAGTACTTC. The chain combines TRBV7-9 with TRBJ2-7; TRBD1 might be the D (5 bases). The CDR3 is 14 residues long. V shed 1 base and J shed 4 bases, with 11 bases lying between them. Germline loops: CDR1 SEHNR, CDR2 FQNEAQ (reference sequence).